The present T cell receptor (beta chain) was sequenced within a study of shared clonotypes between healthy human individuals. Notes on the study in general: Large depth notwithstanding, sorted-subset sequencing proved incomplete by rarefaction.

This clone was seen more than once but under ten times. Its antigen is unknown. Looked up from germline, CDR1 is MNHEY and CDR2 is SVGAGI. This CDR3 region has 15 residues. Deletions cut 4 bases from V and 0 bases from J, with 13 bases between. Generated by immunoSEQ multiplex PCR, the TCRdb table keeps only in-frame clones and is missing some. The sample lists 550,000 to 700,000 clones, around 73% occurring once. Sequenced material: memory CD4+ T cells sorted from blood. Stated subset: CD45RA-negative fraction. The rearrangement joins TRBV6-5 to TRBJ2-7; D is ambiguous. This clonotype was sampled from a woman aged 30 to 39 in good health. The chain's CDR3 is CASSFNSASSYEQYF. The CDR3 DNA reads TGTGCCAGCAGTTTCAACTCCGCGAGCTCCTACGAGCAGTACTTC.